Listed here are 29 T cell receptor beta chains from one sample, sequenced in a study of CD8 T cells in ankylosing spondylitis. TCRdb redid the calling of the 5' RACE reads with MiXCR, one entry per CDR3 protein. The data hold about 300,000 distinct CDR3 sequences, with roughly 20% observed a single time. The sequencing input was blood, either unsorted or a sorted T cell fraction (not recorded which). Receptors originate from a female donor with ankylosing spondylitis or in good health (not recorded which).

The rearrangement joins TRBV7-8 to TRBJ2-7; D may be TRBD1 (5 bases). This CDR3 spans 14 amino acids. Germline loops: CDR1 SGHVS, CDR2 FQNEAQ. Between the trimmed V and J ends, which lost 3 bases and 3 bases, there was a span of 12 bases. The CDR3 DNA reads TGTGCCAGCAGCTTTAGACAGAGCCTCTACGAGCAGTACTTC. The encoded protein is CASSFRQSLYEQYF.

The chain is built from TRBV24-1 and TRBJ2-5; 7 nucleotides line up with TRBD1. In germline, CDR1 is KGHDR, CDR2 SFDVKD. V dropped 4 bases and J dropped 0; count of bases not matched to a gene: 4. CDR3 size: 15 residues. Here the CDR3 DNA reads TGTGCCACCAGTGACTACGGGACAGACCAAGAGACCCAGTACTTC. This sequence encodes CATSDYGTDQETQYF.

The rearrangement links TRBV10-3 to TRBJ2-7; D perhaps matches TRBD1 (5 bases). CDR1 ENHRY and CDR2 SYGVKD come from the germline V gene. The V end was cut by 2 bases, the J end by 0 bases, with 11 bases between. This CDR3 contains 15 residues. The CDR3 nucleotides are TGTGCCATCAGTGAGCCTGGGGCCAGCTCCTACGAGCAGTACTTC. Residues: CAISEPGASSYEQYF.

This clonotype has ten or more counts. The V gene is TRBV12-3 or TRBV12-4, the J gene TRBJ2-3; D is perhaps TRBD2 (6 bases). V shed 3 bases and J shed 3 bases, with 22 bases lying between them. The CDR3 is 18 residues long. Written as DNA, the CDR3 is TGTGCCAGCAGTTTTTATATGTCAACTAGCATCGGGACAGATACGCAGTATTTT. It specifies CASSFYMSTSIGTDTQYF.

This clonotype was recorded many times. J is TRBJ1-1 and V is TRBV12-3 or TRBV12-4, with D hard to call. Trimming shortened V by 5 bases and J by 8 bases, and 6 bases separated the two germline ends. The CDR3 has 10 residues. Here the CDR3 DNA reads TGTGCCAGCAGTCAGACCGAAGCTTTCTTT. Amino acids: CASSQTEAFF.

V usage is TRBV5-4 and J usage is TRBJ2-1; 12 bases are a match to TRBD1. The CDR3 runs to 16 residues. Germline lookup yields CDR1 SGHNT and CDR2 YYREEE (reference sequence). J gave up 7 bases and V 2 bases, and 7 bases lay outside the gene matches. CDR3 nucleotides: TGTGCCAGCAGCTTTCCGGGGGACAGGGGGCGGAATGAGCAGTTCTTC. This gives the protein CASSFPGDRGRNEQFF.

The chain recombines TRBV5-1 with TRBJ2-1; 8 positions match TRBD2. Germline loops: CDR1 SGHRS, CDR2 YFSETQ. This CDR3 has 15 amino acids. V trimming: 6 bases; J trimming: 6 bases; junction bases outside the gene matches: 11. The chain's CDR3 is CASTPAGSGVNEQFF. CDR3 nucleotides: TGCGCCAGCACCCCGGCGGGTAGCGGGGTCAATGAGCAGTTCTTC.

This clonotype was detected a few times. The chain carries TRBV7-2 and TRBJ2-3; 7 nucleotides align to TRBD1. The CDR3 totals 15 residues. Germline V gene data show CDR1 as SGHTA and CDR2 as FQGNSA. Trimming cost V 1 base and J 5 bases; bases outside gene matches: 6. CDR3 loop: CASSLVRGQVDTQYF. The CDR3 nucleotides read TGTGCCAGCAGCTTAGTGAGGGGGCAGGTAGATACGCAGTATTTT.

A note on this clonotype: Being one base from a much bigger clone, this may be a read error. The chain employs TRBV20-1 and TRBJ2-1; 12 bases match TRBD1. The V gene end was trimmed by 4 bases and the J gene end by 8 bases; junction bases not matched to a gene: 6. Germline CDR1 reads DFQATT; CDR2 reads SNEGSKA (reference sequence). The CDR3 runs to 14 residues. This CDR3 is CSAISGTGGYEQFF. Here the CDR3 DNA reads TGCAGTGCTATATCCGGGACAGGGGGCTATGAGCAGTTCTTC.

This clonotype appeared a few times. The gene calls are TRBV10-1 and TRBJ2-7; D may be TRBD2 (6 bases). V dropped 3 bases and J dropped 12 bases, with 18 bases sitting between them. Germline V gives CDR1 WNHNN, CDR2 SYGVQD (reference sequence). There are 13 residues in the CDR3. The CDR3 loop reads CASSEAGQHDMYF. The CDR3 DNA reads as TGCGCCAGCAGTGAAGCGGGCCAGCACGACATGTACTTC.

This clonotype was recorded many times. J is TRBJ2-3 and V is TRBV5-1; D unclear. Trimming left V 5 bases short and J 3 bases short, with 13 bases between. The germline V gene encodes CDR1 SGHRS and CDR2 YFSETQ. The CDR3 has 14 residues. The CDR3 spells CASSRGDLTDTQYF. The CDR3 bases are TGCGCCAGCAGTCGTGGGGATCTGACAGATACGCAGTATTTT. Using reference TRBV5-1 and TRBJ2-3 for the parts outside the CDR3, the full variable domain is KAGVTQTPRYLIKTRGQQVTLSCSPISGHRSVSWYQQTPGQGLQFLFEYFSETQRNKGNFPGRFSGRQFSNSRSEMNVSTLELGDSALYLCASSRGDLTDTQYFGPGTRLTVL.

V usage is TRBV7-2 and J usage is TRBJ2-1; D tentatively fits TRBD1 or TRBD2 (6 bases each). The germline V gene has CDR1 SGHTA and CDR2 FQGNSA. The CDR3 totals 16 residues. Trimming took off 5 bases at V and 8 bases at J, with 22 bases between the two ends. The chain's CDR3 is CASSQGGTILLDEQFF. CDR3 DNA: TGTGCCAGCAGCCAAGGGGGGACAATTCTCCTCGATGAGCAGTTCTTC. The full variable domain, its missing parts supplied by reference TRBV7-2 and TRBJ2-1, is GAGVSQSPSNKVTEKGKDVELRCDPISGHTALYWYRQSLGQGLEFLIYFQGNSAPDKSGLPSDRFSAERTGGSVSTLTIQRTQQEDSAVYLCASSQGGTILLDEQFFGPGTRLTVL.

This CDR3 is CASSRGQGNLQETQYF. In DNA form, the CDR3 reads TGCGCCAGCAGCCGGGGACAGGGGAATCTCCAAGAGACCCAGTACTTC. This chain links TRBV5-1 with TRBJ2-5, with 10 bases identical to TRBD1. This CDR3 is 16 amino acids long. Trimming took 4 bases from V and 1 from J; bases not matched to a gene: 7. CDR1 is SGHRS, CDR2 YFSETQ, per germline.

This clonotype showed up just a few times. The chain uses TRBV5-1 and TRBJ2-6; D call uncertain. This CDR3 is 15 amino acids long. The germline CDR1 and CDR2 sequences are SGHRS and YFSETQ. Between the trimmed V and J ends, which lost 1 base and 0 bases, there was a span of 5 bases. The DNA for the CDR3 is TGCGCCAGCAGCTTGACCGCCTCTGGGGCCAACGTCCTGACTTTC. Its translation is CASSLTASGANVLTF.

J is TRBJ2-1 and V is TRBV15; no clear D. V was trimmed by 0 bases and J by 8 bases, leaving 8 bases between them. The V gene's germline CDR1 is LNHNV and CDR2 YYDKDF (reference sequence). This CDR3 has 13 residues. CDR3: CATSREDSDEQFF. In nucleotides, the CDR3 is TGTGCCACCAGCAGAGAAGACTCGGATGAGCAGTTCTTC.

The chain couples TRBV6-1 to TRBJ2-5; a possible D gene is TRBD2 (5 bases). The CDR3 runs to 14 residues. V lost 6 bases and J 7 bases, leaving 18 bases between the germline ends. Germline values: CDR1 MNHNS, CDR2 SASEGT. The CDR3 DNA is TGTGCCAGCAGAGAGACTACCGTGGGTTTGACCCAGTACTTC. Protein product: CASRETTVGLTQYF.

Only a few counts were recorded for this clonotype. In DNA form, the CDR3 reads TGCAGTGCTGACAGGGTGGGGACTGAAGCTTTCTTT. Its translation: CSADRVGTEAFF. This rearrangement joins TRBV20-1 to TRBJ1-1; TRBD1 agrees at 7 bases. Germline loops: CDR1 DFQATT, CDR2 SNEGSKA (reference sequence). The CDR3 is made up of 12 amino acids. The junction had 5 bases not matched to a gene; V was cut back by 5 bases and J by 5 bases.

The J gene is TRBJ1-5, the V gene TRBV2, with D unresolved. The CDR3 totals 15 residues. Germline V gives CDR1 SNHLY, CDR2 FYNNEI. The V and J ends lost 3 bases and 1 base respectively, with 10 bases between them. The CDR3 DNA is TGTGCCAGCAGTGAGGTGGGCGCGAGCAATCAGCCCCAGCATTTT. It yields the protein CASSEVGASNQPQHF. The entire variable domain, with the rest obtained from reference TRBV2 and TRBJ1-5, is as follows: EPEVTQTPSHQVTQMGQEVILRCVPISNHLYFYWYRQILGQKVEFLVSFYNNEISEKSEIFDDQFSVERPDGSNFTLKIRSTKLEDSAMYFCASSEVGASNQPQHFGDGTRLSIL.

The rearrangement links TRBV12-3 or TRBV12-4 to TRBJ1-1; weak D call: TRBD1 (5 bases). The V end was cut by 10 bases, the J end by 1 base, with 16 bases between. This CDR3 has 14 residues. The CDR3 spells CAIPLYGGNTEAFF. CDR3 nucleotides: TGTGCCATCCCCCTTTATGGGGGGAACACTGAAGCTTTCTTT.

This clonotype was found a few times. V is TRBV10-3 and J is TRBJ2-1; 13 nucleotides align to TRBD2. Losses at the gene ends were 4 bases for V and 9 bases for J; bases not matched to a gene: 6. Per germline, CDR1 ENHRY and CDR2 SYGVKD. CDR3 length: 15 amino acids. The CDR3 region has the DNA TGTGCCATCAGTGTCCGACTAGCGGGAGGCAGTGAGCAGTTCTTC. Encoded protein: CAISVRLAGGSEQFF.

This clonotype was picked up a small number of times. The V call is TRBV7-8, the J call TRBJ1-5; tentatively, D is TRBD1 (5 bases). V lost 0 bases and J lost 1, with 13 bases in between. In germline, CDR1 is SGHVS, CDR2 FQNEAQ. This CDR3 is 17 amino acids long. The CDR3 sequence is CASSLALEGRSNQPQHF. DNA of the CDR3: TGTGCCAGCAGCTTAGCGTTGGAGGGACGGAGCAATCAGCCCCAGCATTTT.

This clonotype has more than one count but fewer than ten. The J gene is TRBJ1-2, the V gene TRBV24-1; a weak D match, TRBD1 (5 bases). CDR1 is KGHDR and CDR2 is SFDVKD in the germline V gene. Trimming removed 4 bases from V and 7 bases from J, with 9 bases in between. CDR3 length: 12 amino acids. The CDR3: CATSERGVGYTF. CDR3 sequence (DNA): TGTGCCACCAGTGAAAGGGGAGTTGGCTACACCTTC.

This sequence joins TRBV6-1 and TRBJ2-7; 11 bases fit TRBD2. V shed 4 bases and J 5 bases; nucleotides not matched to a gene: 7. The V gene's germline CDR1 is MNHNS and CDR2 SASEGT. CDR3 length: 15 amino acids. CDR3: CASSALAGGSHEQYF. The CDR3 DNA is TGTGCCAGCAGTGCCTTAGCGGGAGGGTCCCACGAGCAGTACTTC.

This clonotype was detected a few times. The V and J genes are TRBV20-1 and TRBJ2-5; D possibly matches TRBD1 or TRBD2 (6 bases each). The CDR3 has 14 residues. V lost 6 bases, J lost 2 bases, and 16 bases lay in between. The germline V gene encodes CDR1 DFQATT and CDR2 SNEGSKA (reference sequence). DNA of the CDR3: TGCAGTGCCCATAAGGGGGAGGAACAAGAGACCCAGTACTTC. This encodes CSAHKGEEQETQYF.

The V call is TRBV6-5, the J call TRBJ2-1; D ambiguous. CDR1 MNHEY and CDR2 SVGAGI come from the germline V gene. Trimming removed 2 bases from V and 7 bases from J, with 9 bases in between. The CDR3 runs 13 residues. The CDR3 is CASSYGVENEQFF. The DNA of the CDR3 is TGTGCCAGCAGTTACGGAGTAGAGAATGAGCAGTTCTTC.

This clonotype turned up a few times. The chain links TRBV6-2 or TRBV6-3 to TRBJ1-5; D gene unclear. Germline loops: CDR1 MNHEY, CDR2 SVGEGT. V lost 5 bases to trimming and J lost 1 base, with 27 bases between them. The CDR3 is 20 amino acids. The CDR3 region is CASSPQTMTSNPISNQPQHF. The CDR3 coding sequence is TGTGCCAGCAGTCCCCAAACAATGACTTCAAACCCCATAAGCAATCAGCCCCAGCATTTT.

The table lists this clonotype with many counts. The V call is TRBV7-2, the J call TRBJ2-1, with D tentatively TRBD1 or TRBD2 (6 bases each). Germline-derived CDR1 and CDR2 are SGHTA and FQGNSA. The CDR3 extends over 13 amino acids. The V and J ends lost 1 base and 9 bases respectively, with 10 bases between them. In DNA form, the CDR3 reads TGTGCCAGCAGCTTAGGTAGGGGGGCTGAGCAGTTCTTC. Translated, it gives CASSLGRGAEQFF.

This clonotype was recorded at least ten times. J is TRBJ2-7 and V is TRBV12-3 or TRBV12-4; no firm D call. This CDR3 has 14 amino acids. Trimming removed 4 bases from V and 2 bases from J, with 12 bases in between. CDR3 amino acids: CASSSPPETYEQYF. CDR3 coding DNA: TGTGCCAGCAGTTCCCCGCCAGAAACCTACGAGCAGTACTTC.

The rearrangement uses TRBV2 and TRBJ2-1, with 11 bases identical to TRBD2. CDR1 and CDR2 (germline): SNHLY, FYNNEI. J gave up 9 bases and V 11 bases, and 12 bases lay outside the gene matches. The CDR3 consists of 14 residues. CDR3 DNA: TGTGCCGGCCGGGGACTAGCGGAAGGCGGTGAGCAGTTCTTC. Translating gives CAGRGLAEGGEQFF.